Included here is one T cell receptor beta chain sequence, with context. The specificity of this receptor is unknown. Base qualities are missing; no much larger clone stands one base away. This entry is derived from a study of technical replicates of blood from a few donors (dated 2017 in TCRdb). The method behind the library was the immunoSEQ multiplex PCR assay. What TCRdb holds here is the immuneACCESS table cut down to in-frame rearrangements. Part of the clones is not present; checked against another copy, under half of the missing clones reflect an unresolved V gene, and the others are unexplained. This sample lists tens of thousands of clones; 90% were detected once. The top ten clones comprise 4% to 5% of the sample. The origin of this receptor is a human donor in good health. Some clones in this sample may be carry-over from other donors' samples. The sample consisted of PBMCs.

The CDR3 loop reads CASSRDRGDYGYTF. The nucleotides are TGTGCCAGCAGCCGGGACAGGGGAGACTATGGCTACACCTTC. This receptor chain uses TRBV11-1 and TRBJ1-2, with 10 junctional bases fitting TRBD1. CDR1 and CDR2, per the germline V gene (reference sequence), are SGHAT and FQDESV. The CDR3 runs 14 residues from the cysteine to the phenylalanine. The CDR3 DNA has 42 bases and is translated from base 1. Ends trimmed: V by 5 bases, J by 3 bases; bases unmatched to a gene: 3.